These T cell receptor beta chains were read from a single sample in a study of technical replicates of blood from several donors. Produced via immunoSEQ multiplex PCR; TCRdb's table is partial and in-frame only. The sample shows about 73,000 clones, roughly 90% of them seen only once. Sequenced sample: PBMCs. All receptors derive from a human donor in good health. Some clones in this sample may be carry-over from other donors' samples. The CDR3 runs from the conserved cysteine through the conserved F or W. The order of the fields is J gene, D gene, V gene, clone size, CDR3 protein, CDR3 DNA. A D gene is named only where the DNA matches it firmly. Clone size appears in some rows only: once, few, many, or a class for an expanded clone.

TRBJ1-2 | . | TRBV18 | . | CASSPPVTQATGYGYTF | TGTGCCAGCTCACCACCGGTCACCCAAGCTACGGGCTATGGCTACACCTTC
TRBJ2-5 | TRBD2 | TRBV6-5 | . | CASSSPRGGLGTQYF | TGTGCCAGCAGTTCCCCGCGGGGGGGCTTGGGGACCCAGTACTTC
TRBJ1-2 | . | TRBV4-2 | once | CASSQKGGQEYGYTF | TGTGCCAGCAGCCAAAAGGGCGGGCAGGAATATGGCTACACCTTC
TRBJ2-3 | . | TRBV7-9 | . | CASSLGLSADTQYF | TGTGCCAGCAGCCTTGGACTAAGTGCGGATACGCAGTATTTT
TRBJ2-5 | . | TRBV6-1 | . | CASSESGRLDQETQYF | TGTGCCAGCAGTGAAAGTGGCAGACTAGACCAAGAGACCCAGTACTTC
TRBJ2-1 | . | TRBV11-2 | once | CASSLFVTNYNEQFF | TGTGCCAGCAGCTTATTTGTGACAAACTACAATGAGCAGTTCTTC
TRBJ2-1 | . | TRBV4-2 | . | CASSQDRTPQGNEQFF | TGTGCCAGCAGCCAAGATAGGACCCCCCAGGGGAATGAGCAGTTCTTC
TRBJ2-5 | TRBD2 | TRBV12-5 | . | CASGLVRRGGQETQYF | TGTGCTAGTGGTTTGGTAAGGCGGGGGGGCCAGGAGACCCAGTACTTC
TRBJ2-7 | . | TRBV9 | . | CASSFRGENEQYF | TGTGCCAGCAGCTTCAGGGGAGAGAACGAGCAGTACTTC
TRBJ1-2 | . | TRBV30 | . | CAWSPRRGGSYTF | TGTGCCTGGAGTCCCCGTCGGGGGGGCAGCTACACCTTC
TRBJ1-2 | TRBD1 | TRBV6-1 | . | CASSELGGDYGYTF | TGTGCCAGCAGTGAGTTAGGGGGCGACTATGGCTACACCTTC
TRBJ1-2 | . | TRBV20-1 | . | CSAGDRYGYTF | TGCAGTGCTGGAGACAGATATGGCTACACCTTC
TRBJ2-7 | TRBD1 | TRBV7-9 | . | CASSRPGQRIYEQYF | TGTGCCAGCAGCCGACCGGGACAGCGAATCTACGAGCAGTACTTC
TRBJ1-2 | . | TRBV19 | . | CASSIDGGYYGYTF | TGTGCCAGTAGTATAGACGGGGGATACTATGGCTACACCTTC
TRBJ1-3 | . | TRBV29-1 | . | CSVTGGDGNTIYF | TGCAGCGTCACGGGGGGGGACGGAAACACCATATATTTT
TRBJ2-5 | TRBD2 | TRBV7-2 | . | CASSPRTSGRASQETQYF | TGTGCCAGCAGCCCGCGGACTAGCGGGAGGGCCTCGCAAGAGACCCAGTACTTC